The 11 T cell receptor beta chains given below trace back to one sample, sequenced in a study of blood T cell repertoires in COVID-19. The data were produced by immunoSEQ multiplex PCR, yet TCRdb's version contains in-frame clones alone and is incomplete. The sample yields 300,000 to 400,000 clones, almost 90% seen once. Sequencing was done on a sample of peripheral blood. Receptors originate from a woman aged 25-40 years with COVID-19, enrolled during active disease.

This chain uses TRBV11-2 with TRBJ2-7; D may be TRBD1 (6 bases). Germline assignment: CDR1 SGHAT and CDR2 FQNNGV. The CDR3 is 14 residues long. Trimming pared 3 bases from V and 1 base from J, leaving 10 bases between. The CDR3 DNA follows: TGTGCCAGCAGCTTTGGGCAGGGGTCCTACGAGCAGTACTTC. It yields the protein CASSFGQGSYEQYF.

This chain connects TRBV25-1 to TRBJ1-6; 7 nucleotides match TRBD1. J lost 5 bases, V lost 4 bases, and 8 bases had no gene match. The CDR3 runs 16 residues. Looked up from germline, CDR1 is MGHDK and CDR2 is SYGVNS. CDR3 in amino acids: CASSASDREDNSPLHF. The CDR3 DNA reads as TGTGCCAGCAGTGCTTCTGACAGGGAGGATAATTCACCCCTCCACTTT.

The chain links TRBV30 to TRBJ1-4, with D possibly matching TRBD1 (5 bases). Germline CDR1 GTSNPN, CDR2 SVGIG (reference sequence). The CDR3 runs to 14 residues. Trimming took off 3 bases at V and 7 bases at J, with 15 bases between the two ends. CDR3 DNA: TGTGCCTGGAGGCGACTCGGGGGGGGTGAAAAACTGTTTTTT. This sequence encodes CAWRRLGGGEKLFF. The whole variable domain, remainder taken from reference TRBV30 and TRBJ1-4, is SQTIHQWPATLVQPVGSPLSLECTVEGTSNPNLYWYRQAAGRGLQLLFYSVGIGQISSEVPQNLSASRPQDRQFILSSKKLLLSDSGFYLCAWRRLGGGEKLFFGSGTQLSVL.

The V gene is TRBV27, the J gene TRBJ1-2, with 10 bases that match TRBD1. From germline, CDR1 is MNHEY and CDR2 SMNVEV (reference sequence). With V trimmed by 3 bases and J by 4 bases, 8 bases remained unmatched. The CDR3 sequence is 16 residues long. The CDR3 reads CASSFIGTGDLYGYTF. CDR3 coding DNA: TGTGCCAGCAGTTTTATCGGGACAGGGGATCTCTATGGCTACACCTTC.

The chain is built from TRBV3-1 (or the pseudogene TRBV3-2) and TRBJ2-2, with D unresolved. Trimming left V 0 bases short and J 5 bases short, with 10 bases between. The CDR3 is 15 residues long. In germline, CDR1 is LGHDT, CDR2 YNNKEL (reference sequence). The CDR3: CASSQDRSLTGELFF. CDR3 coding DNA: TGTGCCAGCAGCCAAGATAGGAGTTTAACCGGGGAGCTGTTTTTT.

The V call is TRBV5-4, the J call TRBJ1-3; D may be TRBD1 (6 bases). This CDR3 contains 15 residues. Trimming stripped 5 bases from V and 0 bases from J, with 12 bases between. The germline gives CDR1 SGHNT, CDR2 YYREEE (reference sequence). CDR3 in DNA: TGTGCCAGCAGTCCCCGGGACACCTCTGGAAACACCATATATTTT. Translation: CASSPRDTSGNTIYF.

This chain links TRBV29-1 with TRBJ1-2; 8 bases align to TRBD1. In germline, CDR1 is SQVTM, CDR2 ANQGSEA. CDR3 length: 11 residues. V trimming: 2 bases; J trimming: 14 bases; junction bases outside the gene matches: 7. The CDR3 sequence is CSVELQGAYTF. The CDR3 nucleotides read TGCAGCGTTGAATTGCAGGGGGCCTATACCTTC.

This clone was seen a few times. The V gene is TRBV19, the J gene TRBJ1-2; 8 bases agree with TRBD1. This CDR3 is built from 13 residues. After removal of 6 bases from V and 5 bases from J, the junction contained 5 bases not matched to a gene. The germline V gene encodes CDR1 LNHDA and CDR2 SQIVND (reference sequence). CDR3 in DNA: TGTGCCAGTAGGGGACAGGCCCTTTATGGCTACACCTTC. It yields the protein CASRGQALYGYTF.

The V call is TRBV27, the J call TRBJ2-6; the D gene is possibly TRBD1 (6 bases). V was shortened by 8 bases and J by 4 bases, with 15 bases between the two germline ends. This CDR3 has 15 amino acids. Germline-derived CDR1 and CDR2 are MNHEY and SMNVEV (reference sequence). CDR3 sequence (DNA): TGTGCCAGCCGGGGCCAGGGGTGGGGGGCCAACGTCCTGACTTTC. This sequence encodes CASRGQGWGANVLTF.

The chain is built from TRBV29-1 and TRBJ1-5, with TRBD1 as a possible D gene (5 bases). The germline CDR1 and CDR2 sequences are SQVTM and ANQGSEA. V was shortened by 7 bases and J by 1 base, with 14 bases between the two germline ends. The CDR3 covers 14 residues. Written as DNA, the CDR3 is TGCAGCGCCTCCGACAGTACAAGCAATCAGCCCCAGCATTTT. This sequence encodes CSASDSTSNQPQHF. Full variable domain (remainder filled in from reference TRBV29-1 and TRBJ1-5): SAVISQKPSRDICQRGTSLTIQCQVDSQVTMMFWYRQQPGQSLTLIATANQGSEATYESGFVIDKFPISRPNLTFSTLTVSNMSPEDSSIYLCSASDSTSNQPQHFGDGTRLSIL.

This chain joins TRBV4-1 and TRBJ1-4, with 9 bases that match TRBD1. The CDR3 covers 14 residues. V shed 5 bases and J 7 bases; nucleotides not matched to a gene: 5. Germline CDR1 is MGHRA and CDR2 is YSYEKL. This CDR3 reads CASSLDRGAEKLFF. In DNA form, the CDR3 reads TGCGCCAGCAGCTTGGACAGGGGAGCTGAAAAACTGTTTTTT.